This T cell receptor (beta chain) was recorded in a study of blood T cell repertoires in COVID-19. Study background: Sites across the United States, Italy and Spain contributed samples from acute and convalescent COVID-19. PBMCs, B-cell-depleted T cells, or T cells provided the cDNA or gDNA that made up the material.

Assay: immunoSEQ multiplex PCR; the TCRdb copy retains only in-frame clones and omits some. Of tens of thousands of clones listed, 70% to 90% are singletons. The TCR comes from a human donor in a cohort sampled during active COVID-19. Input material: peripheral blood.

CDR3 bases: TGTGCCAGCTCACCACCGGGCAGGGGGCCAGAGACCCAGTACTTC. This gives the protein CASSPPGRGPETQYF. The chain is built from TRBV18 and TRBJ2-5; 8 nucleotides line up with TRBD1. There are 15 residues in the CDR3. The germline gives CDR1 KGHSH, CDR2 LQKENI. V lost 0 bases, J lost 4 bases, and 4 bases stayed unmatched.